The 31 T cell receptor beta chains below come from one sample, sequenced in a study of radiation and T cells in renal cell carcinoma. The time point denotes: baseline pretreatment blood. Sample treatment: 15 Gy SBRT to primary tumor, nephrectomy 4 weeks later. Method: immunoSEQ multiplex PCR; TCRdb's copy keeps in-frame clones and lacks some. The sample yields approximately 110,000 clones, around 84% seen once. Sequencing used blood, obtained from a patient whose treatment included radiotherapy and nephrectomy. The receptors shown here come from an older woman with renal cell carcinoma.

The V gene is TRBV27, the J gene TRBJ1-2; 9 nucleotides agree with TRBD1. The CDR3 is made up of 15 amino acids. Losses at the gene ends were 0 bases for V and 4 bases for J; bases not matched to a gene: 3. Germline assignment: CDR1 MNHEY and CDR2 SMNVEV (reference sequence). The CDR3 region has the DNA TGTGCCAGCAGTTTATCGGGGACAGGGCCCTATGGCTACACCTTC. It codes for CASSLSGTGPYGYTF.

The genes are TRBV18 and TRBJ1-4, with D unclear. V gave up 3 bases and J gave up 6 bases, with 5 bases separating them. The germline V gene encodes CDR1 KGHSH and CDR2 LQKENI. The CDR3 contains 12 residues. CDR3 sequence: CASSPGDEKLFF. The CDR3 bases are TGTGCCAGCTCACCCGGTGATGAAAAACTGTTTTTT.

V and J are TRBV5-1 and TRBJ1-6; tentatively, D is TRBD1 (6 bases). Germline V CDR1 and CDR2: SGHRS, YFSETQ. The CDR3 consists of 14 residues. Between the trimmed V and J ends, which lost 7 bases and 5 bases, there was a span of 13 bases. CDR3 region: CASSGGANNSPLHF. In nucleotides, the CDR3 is TGCGCCAGCTCCGGGGGCGCGAATAATTCACCCCTCCACTTT. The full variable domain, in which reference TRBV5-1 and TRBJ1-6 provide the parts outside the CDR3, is KAGVTQTPRYLIKTRGQQVTLSCSPISGHRSVSWYQQTPGQGLQFLFEYFSETQRNKGNFPGRFSGRQFSNSRSEMNVSTLELGDSALYLCASSGGANNSPLHFGNGTRLTVT.

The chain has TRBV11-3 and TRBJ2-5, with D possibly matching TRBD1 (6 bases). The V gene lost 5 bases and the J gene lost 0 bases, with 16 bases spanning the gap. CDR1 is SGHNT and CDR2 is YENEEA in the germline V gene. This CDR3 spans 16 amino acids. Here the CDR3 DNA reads TGTGCCAGCAGCCCCGGGGACACTCCGTACCAAGAGACCCAGTACTTC. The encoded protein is CASSPGDTPYQETQYF.

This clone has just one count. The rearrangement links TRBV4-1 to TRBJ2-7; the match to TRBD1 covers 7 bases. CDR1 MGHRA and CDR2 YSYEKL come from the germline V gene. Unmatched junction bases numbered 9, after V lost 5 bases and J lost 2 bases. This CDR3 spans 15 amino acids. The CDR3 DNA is TGCGCCAGCAGCGCCCCCGGGACAGCCCCCTACGAGCAGTACTTC. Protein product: CASSAPGTAPYEQYF.

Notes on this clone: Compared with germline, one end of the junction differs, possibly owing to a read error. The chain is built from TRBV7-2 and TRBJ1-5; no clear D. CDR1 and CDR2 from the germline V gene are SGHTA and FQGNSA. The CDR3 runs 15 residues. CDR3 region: CASSLVVNSNRPQHF. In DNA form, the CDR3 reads TGTGCCAGCAGCTTAGTGGTCAATAGCAATCGGCCCCAGCATTTT.

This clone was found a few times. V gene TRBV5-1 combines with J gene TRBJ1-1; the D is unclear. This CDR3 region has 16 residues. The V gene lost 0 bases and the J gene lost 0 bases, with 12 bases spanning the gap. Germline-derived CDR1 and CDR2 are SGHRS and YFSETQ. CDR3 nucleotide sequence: TGCGCCAGCAGCTTGGTATTAGCTCAACTGAACACTGAAGCTTTCTTT. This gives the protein CASSLVLAQLNTEAFF. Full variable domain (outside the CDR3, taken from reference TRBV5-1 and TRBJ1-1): KAGVTQTPRYLIKTRGQQVTLSCSPISGHRSVSWYQQTPGQGLQFLFEYFSETQRNKGNFPGRFSGRQFSNSRSEMNVSTLELGDSALYLCASSLVLAQLNTEAFFGQGTRLTVV.

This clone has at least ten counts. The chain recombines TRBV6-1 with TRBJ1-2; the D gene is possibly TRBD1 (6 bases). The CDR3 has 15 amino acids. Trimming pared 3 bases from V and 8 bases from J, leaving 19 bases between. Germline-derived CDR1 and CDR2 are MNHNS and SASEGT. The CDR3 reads CASSEMWGQEQGYTF. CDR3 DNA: TGTGCCAGCAGTGAGATGTGGGGGCAGGAGCAGGGCTACACCTTC.

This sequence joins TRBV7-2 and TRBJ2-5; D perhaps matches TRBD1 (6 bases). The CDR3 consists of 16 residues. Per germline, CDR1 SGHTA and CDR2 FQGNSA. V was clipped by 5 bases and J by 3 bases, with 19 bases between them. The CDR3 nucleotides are TGTGCCAGCAGCCGCCGAAGCCCAGGGGTGGAAGAGACCCAGTACTTC. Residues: CASSRRSPGVEETQYF.

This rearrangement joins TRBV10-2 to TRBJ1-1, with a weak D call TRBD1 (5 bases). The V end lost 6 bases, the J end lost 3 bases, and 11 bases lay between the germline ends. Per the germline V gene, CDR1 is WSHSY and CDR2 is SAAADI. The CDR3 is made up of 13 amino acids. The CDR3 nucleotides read TGCGCCAGCAGGGAGGGGCAATACACTGAAGCTTTCTTT. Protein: CASREGQYTEAFF.

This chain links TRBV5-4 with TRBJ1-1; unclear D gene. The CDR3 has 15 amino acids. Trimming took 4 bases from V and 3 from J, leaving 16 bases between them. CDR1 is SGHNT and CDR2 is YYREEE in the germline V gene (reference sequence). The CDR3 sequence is CASSQDPSADTEAFF. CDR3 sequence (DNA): TGTGCCAGCAGCCAAGATCCGTCGGCGGACACTGAAGCTTTCTTT.

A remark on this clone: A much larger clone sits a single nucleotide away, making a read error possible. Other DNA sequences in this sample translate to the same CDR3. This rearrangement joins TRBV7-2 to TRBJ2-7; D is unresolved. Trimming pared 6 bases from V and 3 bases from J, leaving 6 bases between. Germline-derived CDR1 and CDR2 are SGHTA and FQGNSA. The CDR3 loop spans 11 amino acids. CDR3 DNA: TGTGCCAGCAGTGATCGCTACGAGCAGTACTTC. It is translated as CASSDRYEQYF.

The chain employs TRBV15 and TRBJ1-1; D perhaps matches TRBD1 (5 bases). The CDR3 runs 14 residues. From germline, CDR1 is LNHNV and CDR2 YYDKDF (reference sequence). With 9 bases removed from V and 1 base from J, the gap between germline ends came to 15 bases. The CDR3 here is CATSWGGKNTEAFF. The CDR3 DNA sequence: TGTGCCACTTCGTGGGGGGGAAAGAACACTGAAGCTTTCTTT.

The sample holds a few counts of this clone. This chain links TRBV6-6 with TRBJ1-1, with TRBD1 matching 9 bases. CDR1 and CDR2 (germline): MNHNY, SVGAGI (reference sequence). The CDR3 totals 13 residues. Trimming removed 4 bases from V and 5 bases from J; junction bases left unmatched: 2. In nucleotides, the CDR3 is TGTGCCAGCAGTTCCGGACAGGGGACTGAAGCTTTCTTT. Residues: CASSSGQGTEAFF.

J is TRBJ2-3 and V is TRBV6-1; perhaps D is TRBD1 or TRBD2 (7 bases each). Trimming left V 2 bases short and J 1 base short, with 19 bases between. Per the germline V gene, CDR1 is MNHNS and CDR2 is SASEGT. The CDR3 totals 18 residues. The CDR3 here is CASSEMGGGRRGTDTQYF. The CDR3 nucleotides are TGTGCCAGCAGTGAAATGGGAGGGGGCAGGAGAGGCACAGATACGCAGTATTTT.

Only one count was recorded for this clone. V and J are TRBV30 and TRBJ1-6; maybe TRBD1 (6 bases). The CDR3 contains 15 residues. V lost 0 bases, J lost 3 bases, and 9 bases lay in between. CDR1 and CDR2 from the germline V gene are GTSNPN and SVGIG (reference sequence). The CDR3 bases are TGTGCCTGGAGTGTAGGGGGGAACTATAATTCACCCCTCCACTTT. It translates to CAWSVGGNYNSPLHF.

In nucleotides, the CDR3 is TGTGCCAGTACCCGCCCGGCGGGGGACAGGTCGGATGAGCAGTTCTTC. Translation gives CASTRPAGDRSDEQFF. The chain recombines TRBV19 with TRBJ2-1; a possible D gene is TRBD1 (8 bases). Trimming cost V 7 bases and J 8 bases, with 24 bases left between them. The CDR3 runs to 16 residues. The germline CDR1 and CDR2 sequences are LNHDA and SQIVND (reference sequence).

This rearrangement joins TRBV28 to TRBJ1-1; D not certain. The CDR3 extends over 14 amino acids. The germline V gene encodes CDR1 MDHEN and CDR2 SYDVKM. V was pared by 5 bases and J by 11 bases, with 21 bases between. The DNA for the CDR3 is TGTGCCAGCAGTCCCCCCCCGACTGGGAGAGTGGCTTTCTTT. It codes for CASSPPPTGRVAFF. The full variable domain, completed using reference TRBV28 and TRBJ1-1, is DVKVTQSSRYLVKRTGEKVFLECVQDMDHENMFWYRQDPGLGLRLIYFSYDVKMKEKGDIPEGYSVSREKKERFSLILESASTNQTSMYLCASSPPPTGRVAFFGQGTRLTVV.

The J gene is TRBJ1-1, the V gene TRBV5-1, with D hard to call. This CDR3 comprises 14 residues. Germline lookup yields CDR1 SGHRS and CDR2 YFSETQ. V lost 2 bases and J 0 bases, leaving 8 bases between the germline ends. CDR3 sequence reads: CASSFATLNTEAFF. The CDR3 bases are TGCGCCAGCAGCTTTGCGACCCTGAACACTGAAGCTTTCTTT. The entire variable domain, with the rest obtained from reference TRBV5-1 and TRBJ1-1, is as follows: KAGVTQTPRYLIKTRGQQVTLSCSPISGHRSVSWYQQTPGQGLQFLFEYFSETQRNKGNFPGRFSGRQFSNSRSEMNVSTLELGDSALYLCASSFATLNTEAFFGQGTRLTVV.

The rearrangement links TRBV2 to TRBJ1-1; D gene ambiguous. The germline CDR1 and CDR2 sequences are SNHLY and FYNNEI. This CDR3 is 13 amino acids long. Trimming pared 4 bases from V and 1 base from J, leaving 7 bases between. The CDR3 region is CASSVVENTEAFF. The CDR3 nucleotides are TGTGCCAGCAGTGTAGTTGAGAACACTGAAGCTTTCTTT.

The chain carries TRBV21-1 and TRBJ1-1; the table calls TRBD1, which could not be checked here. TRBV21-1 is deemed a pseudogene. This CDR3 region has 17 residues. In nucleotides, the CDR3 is TGTGCCAGCAGCAAACTCCCGGGACAGGGAGAGAACACTGAAGCTTTCTTT. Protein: CASSKLPGQGENTEAFF.

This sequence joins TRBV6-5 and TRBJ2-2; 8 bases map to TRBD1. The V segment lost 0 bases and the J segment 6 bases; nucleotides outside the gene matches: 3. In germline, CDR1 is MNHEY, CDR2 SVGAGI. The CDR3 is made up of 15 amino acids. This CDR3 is CASSYSRTGSGELFF. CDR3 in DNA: TGTGCCAGCAGTTACTCAAGGACAGGGTCCGGGGAGCTGTTTTTT.

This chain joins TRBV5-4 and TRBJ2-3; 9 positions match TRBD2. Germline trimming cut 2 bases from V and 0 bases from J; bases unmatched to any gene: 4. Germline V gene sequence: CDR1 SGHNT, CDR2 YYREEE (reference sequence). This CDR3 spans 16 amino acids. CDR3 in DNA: TGTGCCAGCAGCTTAGGGAGCGGGGGGAGCACAGATACGCAGTATTTT. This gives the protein CASSLGSGGSTDTQYF.

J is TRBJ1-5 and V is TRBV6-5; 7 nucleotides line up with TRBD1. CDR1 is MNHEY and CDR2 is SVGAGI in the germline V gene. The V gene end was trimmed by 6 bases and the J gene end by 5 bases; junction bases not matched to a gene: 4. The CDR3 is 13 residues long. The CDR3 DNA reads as TGTGCCAGCAGAGGGACAGCCTATCAGCCCCAGCATTTT. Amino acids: CASRGTAYQPQHF.

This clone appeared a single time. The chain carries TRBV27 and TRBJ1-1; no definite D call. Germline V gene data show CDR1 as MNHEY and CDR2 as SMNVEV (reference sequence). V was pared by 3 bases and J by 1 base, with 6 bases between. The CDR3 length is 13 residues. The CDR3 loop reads CASSFAGNTEAFF. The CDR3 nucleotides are TGTGCCAGCAGTTTTGCGGGGAACACTGAAGCTTTCTTT.

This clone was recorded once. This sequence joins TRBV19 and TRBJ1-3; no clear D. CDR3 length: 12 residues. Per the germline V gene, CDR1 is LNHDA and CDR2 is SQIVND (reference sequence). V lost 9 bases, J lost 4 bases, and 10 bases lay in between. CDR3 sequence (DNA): TGTGCCAGCGGAGGGCCGGGAAACACCATATATTTT. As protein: CASGGPGNTIYF.

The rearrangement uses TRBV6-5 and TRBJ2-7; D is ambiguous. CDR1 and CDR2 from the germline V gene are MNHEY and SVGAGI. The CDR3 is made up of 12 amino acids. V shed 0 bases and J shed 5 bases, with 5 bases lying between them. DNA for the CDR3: TGTGCCAGCAGTTACTCGAGGCACGAGCAGTACTTC. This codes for CASSYSRHEQYF.

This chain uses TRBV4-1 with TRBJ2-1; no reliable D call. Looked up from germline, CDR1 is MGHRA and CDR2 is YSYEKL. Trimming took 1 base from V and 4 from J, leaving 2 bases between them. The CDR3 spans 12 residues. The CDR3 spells CASSQVYNEQFF. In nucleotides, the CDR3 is TGCGCCAGCAGCCAAGTATACAATGAGCAGTTCTTC.

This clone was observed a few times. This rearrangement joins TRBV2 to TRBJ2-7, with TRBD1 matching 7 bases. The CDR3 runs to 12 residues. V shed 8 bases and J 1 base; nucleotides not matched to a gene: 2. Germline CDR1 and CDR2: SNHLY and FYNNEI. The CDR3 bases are TGTGCCAGCTCGGGACAGTCCTACGAGCAGTACTTC. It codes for CASSGQSYEQYF.

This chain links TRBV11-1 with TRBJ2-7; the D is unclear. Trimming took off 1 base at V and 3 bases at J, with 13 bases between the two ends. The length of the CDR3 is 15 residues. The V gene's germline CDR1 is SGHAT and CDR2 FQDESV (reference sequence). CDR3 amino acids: CASSLDPSALYEQYF. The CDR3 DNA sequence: TGTGCCAGCAGCTTAGATCCTTCCGCACTCTACGAGCAGTACTTC.

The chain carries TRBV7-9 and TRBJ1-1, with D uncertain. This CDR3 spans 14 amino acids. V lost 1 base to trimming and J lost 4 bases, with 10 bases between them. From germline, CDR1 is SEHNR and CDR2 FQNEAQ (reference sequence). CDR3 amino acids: CASSLESSGTEAFF. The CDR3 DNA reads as TGTGCCAGCAGCTTAGAAAGCTCGGGCACTGAAGCTTTCTTT.